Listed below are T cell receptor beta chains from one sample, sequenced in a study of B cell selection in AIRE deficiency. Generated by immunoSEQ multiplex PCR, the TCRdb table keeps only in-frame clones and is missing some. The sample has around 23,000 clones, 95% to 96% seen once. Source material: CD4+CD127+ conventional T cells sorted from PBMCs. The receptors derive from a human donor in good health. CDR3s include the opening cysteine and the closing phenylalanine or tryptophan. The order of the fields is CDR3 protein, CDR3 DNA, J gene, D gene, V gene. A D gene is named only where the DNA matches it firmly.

CDR3aa: CASSLDRGLGTQYF; CDR3nt: TGTGCCAGCAGCTTGGACAGGGGGTTGGGGACCCAGTACTTC; j_gene: TRBJ2-5; d_gene: TRBD1; v_gene: TRBV5-6
CDR3aa: CSVGMNLLNTEAFF; CDR3nt: TGCAGCGTTGGAATGAATTTGCTGAACACTGAAGCTTTCTTT; j_gene: TRBJ1-1; d_gene: .; v_gene: TRBV29-1
CDR3aa: CASSFSTGADYGYTF; CDR3nt: TGTGCCAGCAGTTTTTCAACAGGGGCGGACTATGGCTACACCTTC; j_gene: TRBJ1-2; d_gene: TRBD1; v_gene: TRBV6-5
CDR3aa: CASSWRRDSDFRYF; CDR3nt: TGCGCCAGCAGCTGGCGCCGGGACAGTGATTTTCGGTACTTC; j_gene: TRBJ2-7; d_gene: TRBD1; v_gene: TRBV5-1
CDR3aa: CASSRQGPGNTIYF; CDR3nt: TGTGCCAGCAGCCGACAGGGTCCGGGAAACACCATATATTTT; j_gene: TRBJ1-3; d_gene: TRBD1; v_gene: TRBV7-2
CDR3aa: CASPGYNEQFF; CDR3nt: TGTGCCAGCCCAGGGTACAATGAGCAGTTCTTC; j_gene: TRBJ2-1; d_gene: .; v_gene: TRBV5-4
CDR3aa: CASSLVTGTGGYNEQFF; CDR3nt: TGCGCCAGCAGCTTGGTTACCGGGACAGGGGGCTACAATGAGCAGTTCTTC; j_gene: TRBJ2-1; d_gene: TRBD1; v_gene: TRBV5-1
CDR3aa: CASAHGQGVGYTF; CDR3nt: TGCGCCAGCGCCCACGGACAGGGGGTTGGCTACACCTTC; j_gene: TRBJ1-2; d_gene: TRBD1; v_gene: TRBV5-1
CDR3aa: CASSLVLADTDTQYF; CDR3nt: TGCGCCAGCAGCTTAGTACTAGCGGACACAGATACGCAGTATTTT; j_gene: TRBJ2-3; d_gene: TRBD2; v_gene: TRBV5-1
CDR3aa: CSVGGQGYGANVLTF; CDR3nt: TGCAGCGTTGGAGGCCAGGGGTACGGGGCCAACGTCCTGACTTTC; j_gene: TRBJ2-6; d_gene: .; v_gene: TRBV29-1
CDR3aa: CASSGWVQAEKLFF; CDR3nt: TGTGCCAGCAGTGGCTGGGTGCAGGCTGAAAAACTGTTTTTT; j_gene: TRBJ1-4; d_gene: .; v_gene: TRBV6-1
CDR3aa: CASSYTGLVVALEQFF; CDR3nt: TGTGCCAGCAGCTATACGGGACTAGTGGTCGCTCTTGAGCAGTTCTTC; j_gene: TRBJ2-1; d_gene: TRBD2; v_gene: TRBV5-4
CDR3aa: CASSSSYEQYF; CDR3nt: TGTGCCAGCAGTTCCTCCTACGAGCAGTACTTC; j_gene: TRBJ2-7; d_gene: .; v_gene: TRBV28
CDR3aa: CASRKTGGYEQYF; CDR3nt: TGTGCCAGCAGGAAGACAGGGGGATACGAGCAGTACTTC; j_gene: TRBJ2-7; d_gene: TRBD1; v_gene: TRBV6-5
CDR3aa: CASTDRYGYTF; CDR3nt: TGTGCCAGCACCGACCGATATGGCTACACCTTC; j_gene: TRBJ1-2; d_gene: .; v_gene: TRBV6-1
CDR3aa: CASSTEGDRGPGTEAFF; CDR3nt: TGTGCCAGCAGCACCGAGGGGGACAGGGGGCCGGGCACTGAAGCTTTCTTT; j_gene: TRBJ1-1; d_gene: TRBD1; v_gene: TRBV5-8
CDR3aa: CASRGTGSSYNEQFF; CDR3nt: TGTGCCAGCAGAGGCACAGGGAGCTCCTACAATGAGCAGTTCTTC; j_gene: TRBJ2-1; d_gene: .; v_gene: TRBV6-5
CDR3aa: CASSELAETQYF; CDR3nt: TGTGCCAGCAGTGAACTTGCAGAGACCCAGTACTTC; j_gene: TRBJ2-5; d_gene: .; v_gene: TRBV6-1